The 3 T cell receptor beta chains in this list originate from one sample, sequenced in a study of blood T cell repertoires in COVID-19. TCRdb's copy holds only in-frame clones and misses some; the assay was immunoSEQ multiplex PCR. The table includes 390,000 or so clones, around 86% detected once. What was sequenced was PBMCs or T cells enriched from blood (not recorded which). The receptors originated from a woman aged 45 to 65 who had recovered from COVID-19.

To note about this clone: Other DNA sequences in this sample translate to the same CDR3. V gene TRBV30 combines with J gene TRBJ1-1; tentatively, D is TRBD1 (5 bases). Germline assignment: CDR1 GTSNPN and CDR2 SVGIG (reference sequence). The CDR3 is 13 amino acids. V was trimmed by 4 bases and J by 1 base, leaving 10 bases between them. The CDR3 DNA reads TGTGCCTGGATCCGGGGGTGGAACACTGAAGCTTTCTTT. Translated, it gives CAWIRGWNTEAFF.

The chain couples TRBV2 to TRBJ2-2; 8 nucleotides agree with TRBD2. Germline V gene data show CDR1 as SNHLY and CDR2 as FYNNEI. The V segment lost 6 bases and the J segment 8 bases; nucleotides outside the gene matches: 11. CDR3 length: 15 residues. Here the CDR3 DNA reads TGTGCCAGCAGCCCACACCAAGCGGGGGTAGGGGAGCTGTTTTTT. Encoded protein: CASSPHQAGVGELFF.

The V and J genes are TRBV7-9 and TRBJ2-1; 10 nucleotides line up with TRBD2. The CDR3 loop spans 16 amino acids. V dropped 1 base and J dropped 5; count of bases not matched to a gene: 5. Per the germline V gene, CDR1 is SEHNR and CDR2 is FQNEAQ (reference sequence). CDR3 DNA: TGTGCCAGCAGCTTAGTTTCTAGCGGGAGTCACAATGAGCAGTTCTTC. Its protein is CASSLVSSGSHNEQFF.